This is a list of T cell receptor beta chains from one sample in a study of beta chain features in type 1 diabetes. The assay was immunoSEQ multiplex PCR, and TCRdb's table has in-frame clones only and misses some. The data hold over 600,000 clones, with 9.5% to 15% observed a single time. Material: naive CD4+ T cells from blood. These receptors all come from a man younger than 40 with type 1 diabetes. Each CDR3 is given with its conserved first and last residue. The order of the fields is clone size, V gene, D gene, J gene, CDR3 protein, CDR3 DNA. D genes are given only for firm matches. Some rows have no size entry. The others give once, few or many, or a class for an expanded clone.

-	TRBV5-1	-	TRBJ2-1	CASSELGGYNEQFF	TGCGCCAGCAGCGAGTTAGGGGGCTACAATGAGCAGTTCTTC
few	TRBV29-1	-	TRBJ2-3	CSVALQQDRTDTQYF	TGCAGCGTTGCGCTTCAACAGGACCGCACAGATACGCAGTATTTT
-	TRBV15	TRBD1	TRBJ2-6	CATKPPGQLVSGANVLTF	TGTGCCACCAAGCCGCCGGGACAGCTTGTCTCTGGGGCCAACGTCCTGACTTTC
-	TRBV11-2	-	TRBJ2-5	CASSLATKKKETQYF	TGTGCCAGCAGCTTAGCGACAAAGAAAAAAGAGACCCAGTACTTC
-	TRBV2	-	TRBJ1-4	CASSQVATNEKLFF	TGTGCCAGCAGTCAGGTAGCAACTAATGAAAAACTGTTTTTT
-	TRBV21-1	-	TRBJ1-3	CASRGQGDF	TGTGCCAGCAGAGGACAGGGCGATTTT
-	TRBV11-1	-	TRBJ2-5	CASSLALGTQYF	TGTGCCAGCAGCTTAGCCCTTGGGACCCAGTACTTC
-	TRBV13	-	TRBJ1-6	CASSVTTGSPLHF	TGTGCCAGCAGCGTAACCACCGGGTCACCCCTCCACTTT
-	TRBV6-1	-	TRBJ1-2	CASSEDNRDYGYTF	TGTGCCAGCAGTGAAGATAACAGGGACTATGGCTACACCTTC
-	TRBV5-6	-	TRBJ1-1	CASSRNSDEAFF	TGTGCCAGCAGCCGAAACAGCGATGAAGCTTTCTTT
once	TRBV6-5	-	TRBJ1-1	CASSLRENTEAFF	TGTGCCAGCAGCCTAAGGGAGAACACTGAAGCTTTCTTT
few	TRBV4-3	TRBD2	TRBJ2-1	CASSRGLAGHNEQFF	TGCGCCAGCAGCCGAGGACTAGCGGGACACAATGAGCAGTTCTTC
few	TRBV29-1	-	TRBJ2-5	CSVVDSSETQYF	TGCAGCGTTGTGGACAGTTCTGAGACCCAGTACTTC
few	TRBV28	TRBD2	TRBJ2-7	CASSLAGSSYEQYF	TGTGCCAGCAGCCTAGCGGGCAGCTCCTACGAGCAGTACTTC
once	TRBV6-5	-	TRBJ2-1	CASRDGGRYYNEQFF	TGTGCCAGCAGGGACGGCGGGCGGTACTACAATGAGCAGTTCTTC
few	TRBV7-2	-	TRBJ2-5	CASSQRVGGETQYF	TGTGCCAGCAGCCAACGGGTCGGAGGAGAGACCCAGTACTTC
few	TRBV29-1	-	TRBJ2-2	CSVEEGMELFF	TGCAGCGTTGAAGAGGGGATGGAGCTGTTTTTT
-	TRBV28	-	TRBJ1-2	CASSLGGGNYGYTF	TGTGCCAGCAGTTTGGGAGGCGGTAACTATGGCTACACCTTC
few	TRBV19	TRBD2	TRBJ2-7	CASSIQRGAPSEQYF	TGTGCCAGTAGTATTCAGCGGGGGGCACCCTCCGAGCAGTACTTC
few	TRBV6-5	-	TRBJ1-5	CASSYSGSNQPQHF	TGTGCCAGCAGTTACTCCGGCAGCAATCAGCCCCAGCATTTT
-	TRBV5-1	TRBD1	TRBJ2-3	CASSFPGQGRDTQYF	TGCGCCAGCAGCTTTCCGGGACAGGGTCGTGACACGCAGTATTTT
few	TRBV2	-	TRBJ1-2	CASNPGLAIYGYTF	TGTGCCAGCAATCCCGGGTTGGCAATTTATGGCTACACCTTC